The subject of this entry is one T cell receptor (beta chain). TCRbeta libraries were built with three rounds of nested PCR, modified from ARM-PCR. TCRdb re-called the multiplex PCR reads with MiXCR, one entry per CDR3 protein. The table lists about 98,000 distinct CDR3 sequences, about 80% of them singletons. The entry originates in a study of tumor and adjacent non-tumor tissue in lung cancer. The CDR3 contains 14 residues. With 7 bases clipped from V and 8 bases from J, the junction kept 10 bases outside the gene matches. CDR1 and CDR2 (germline): MNHNY, SVGAGI (reference sequence). RNA was extracted from bulk tissue without any cell sorting. Distant lung tissue was collected more than 3 cm away from the tumor edge.

The chain couples TRBV6-6 to TRBJ1-3; 8 nucleotides match TRBD1. The sample taken for sequencing was distant non-tumor lung tissue. This TCR was recovered from a man aged 60-69 years with small cell lung cancer. The CDR3 sequence is CASIFRDRGYTIYF. The CDR3 DNA reads TGTGCCAGCATTTTCCGTGACAGGGGATACACCATATATTTT.